The subject of this entry is one TCR beta chain. The antigen remains undetermined. Preparation of the TCRbeta library involved a method that used unique molecular identifiers. Via MiXCR, TCRdb re-called the PCR reads, giving one row per CDR3 protein. The sample includes some 140,000 distinct CDR3 sequences, roughly 10% seen only once; the top ten take about 25%. This sample stems from a study of T-cell reconstitution after alpha-beta-depleted transplantation in children. Germline CDR1 and CDR2: DFQATT and SNEGSKA (reference sequence). This CDR3 region has 11 residues. V was clipped by 5 bases and J by 5 bases, with 9 bases between them. General observations from the study: Once a year had passed after transplant, T-cell counts and diversity came mostly from newly produced T cells.

V is TRBV20-1 and J is TRBJ1-2; D is uncertain. Source: PBMCs, mostly from graft donor cells, taken 180 days after TCRalphabeta/CD19-depleted stem cell transplant. This clonotype originated in a girl under three years old who had a stem cell transplant for combined immunodeficiency, so the T cells may come from the graft donor. The CDR3 DNA is TGCAGTGCTTTAGACACATATGGCTACACCTTC. Its translation is CSALDTYGYTF.